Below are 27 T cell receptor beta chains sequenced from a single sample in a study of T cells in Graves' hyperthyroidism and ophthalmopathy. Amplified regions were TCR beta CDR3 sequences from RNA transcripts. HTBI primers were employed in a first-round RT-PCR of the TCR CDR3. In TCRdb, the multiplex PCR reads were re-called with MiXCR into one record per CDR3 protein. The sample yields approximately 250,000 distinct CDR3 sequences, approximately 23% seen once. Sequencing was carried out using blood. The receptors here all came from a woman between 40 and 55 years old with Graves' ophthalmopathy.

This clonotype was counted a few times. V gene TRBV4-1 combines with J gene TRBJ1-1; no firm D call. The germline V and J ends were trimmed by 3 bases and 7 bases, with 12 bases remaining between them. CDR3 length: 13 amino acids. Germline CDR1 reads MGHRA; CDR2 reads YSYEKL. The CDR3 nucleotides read TGCGCCAGCAGCCAGGCGGCGGGTTATGAAGCTTTCTTT. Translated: CASSQAAGYEAFF.

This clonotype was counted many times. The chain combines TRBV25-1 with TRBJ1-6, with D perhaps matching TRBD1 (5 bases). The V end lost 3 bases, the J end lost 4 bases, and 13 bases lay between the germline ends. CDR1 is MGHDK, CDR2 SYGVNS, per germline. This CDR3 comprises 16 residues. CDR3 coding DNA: TGTGCCAGCAGTGACGGCCGACAGCGATATAATTCACCCCTCCACTTT. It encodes CASSDGRQRYNSPLHF.

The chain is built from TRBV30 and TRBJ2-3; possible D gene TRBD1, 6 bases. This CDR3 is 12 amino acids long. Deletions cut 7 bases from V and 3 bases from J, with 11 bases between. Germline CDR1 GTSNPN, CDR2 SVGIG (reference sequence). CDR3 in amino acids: CALKQGTDTQYF. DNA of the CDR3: TGTGCCTTAAAACAGGGTACAGATACGCAGTATTTT. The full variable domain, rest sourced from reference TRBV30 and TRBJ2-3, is SQTIHQWPATLVQPVGSPLSLECTVEGTSNPNLYWYRQAAGRGLQLLFYSVGIGQISSEVPQNLSASRPQDRQFILSSKKLLLSDSGFYLCALKQGTDTQYFGPGTRLTVL.

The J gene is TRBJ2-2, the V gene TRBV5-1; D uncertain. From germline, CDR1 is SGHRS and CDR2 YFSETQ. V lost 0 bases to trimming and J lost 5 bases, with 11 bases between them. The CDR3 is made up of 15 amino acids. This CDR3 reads CASSLGYSRTGELFF. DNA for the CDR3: TGCGCCAGCAGCTTGGGGTACAGCCGAACCGGGGAGCTGTTTTTT.

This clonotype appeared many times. CDR3 coding DNA: TGTGCCAGCAGCCCTCATAGCGGGAGTGGAACGGGGGCCAACGTCCTGACTTTC. Its protein is CASSPHSGSGTGANVLTF. J is TRBJ2-6 and V is TRBV28; 9 bases are a match to TRBD2. J gave up 4 bases and V 6 bases, and 13 bases lay outside the gene matches. The V gene's germline CDR1 is MDHEN and CDR2 SYDVKM. This CDR3 comprises 18 residues. Full variable domain (missing parts from reference TRBV28 and TRBJ2-6): DVKVTQSSRYLVKRTGEKVFLECVQDMDHENMFWYRQDPGLGLRLIYFSYDVKMKEKGDIPEGYSVSREKKERFSLILESASTNQTSMYLCASSPHSGSGTGANVLTFGAGSRLTVL.

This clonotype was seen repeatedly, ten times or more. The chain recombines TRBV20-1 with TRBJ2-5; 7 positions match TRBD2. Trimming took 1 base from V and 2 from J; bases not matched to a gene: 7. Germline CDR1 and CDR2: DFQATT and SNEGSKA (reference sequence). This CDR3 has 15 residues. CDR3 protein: CSARGGGSGQETQYF. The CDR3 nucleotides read TGCAGTGCTAGAGGCGGCGGGAGTGGGCAAGAGACCCAGTACTTC.

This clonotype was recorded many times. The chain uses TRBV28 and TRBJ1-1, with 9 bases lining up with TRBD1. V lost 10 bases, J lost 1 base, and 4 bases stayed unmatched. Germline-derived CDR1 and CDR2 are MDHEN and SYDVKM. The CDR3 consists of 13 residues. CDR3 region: CATPGQGNTEAFF. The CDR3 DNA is TGTGCCACCCCGGGACAGGGGAACACTGAAGCTTTCTTT.

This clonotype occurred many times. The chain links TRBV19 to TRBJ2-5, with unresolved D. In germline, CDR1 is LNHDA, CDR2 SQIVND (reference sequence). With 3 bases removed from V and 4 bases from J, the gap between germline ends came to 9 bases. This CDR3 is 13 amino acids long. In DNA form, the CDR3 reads TGTGCCAGTAGTATGGTCGACGGAGAGACCCAGTACTTC. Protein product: CASSMVDGETQYF.

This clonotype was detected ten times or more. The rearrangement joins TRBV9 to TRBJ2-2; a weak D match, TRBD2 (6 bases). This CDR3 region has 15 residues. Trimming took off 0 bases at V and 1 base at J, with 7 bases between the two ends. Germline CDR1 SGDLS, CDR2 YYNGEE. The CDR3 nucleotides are TGTGCCAGCAGCGTAGGTAGCGGGAACACCGGGGAGCTGTTTTTT. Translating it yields CASSVGSGNTGELFF.

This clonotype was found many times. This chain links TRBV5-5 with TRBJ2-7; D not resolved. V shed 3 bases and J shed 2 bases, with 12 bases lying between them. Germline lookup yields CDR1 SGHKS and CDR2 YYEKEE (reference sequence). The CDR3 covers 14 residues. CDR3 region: CASSSTQTAYEQYF. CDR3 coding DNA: TGTGCCAGCAGCTCGACCCAGACTGCCTACGAGCAGTACTTC.

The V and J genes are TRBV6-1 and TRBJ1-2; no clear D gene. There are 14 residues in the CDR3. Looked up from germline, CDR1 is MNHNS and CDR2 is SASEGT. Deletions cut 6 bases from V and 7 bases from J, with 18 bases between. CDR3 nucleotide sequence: TGTGCCAGCAGCCGAATACCCGCCGGCAGTGGCTACACCTTC. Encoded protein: CASSRIPAGSGYTF.

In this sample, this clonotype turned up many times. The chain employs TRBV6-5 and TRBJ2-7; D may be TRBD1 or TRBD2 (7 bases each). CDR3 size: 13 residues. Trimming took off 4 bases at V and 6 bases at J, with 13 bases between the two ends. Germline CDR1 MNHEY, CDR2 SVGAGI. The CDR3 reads CASSWVRGGEQYF. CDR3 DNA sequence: TGTGCCAGCAGTTGGGTCAGGGGGGGCGAGCAGTACTTC.

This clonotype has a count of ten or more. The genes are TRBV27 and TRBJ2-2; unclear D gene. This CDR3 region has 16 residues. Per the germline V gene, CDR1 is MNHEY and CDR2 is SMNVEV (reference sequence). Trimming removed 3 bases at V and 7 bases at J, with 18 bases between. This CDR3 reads CASSLGWLPLSGELFF. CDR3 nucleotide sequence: TGTGCCAGCAGTTTGGGTTGGCTTCCTCTCAGCGGGGAGCTGTTTTTT.

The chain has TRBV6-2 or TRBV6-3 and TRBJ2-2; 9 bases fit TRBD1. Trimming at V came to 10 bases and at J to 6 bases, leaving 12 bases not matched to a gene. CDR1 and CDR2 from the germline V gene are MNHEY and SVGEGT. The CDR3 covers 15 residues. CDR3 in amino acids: CATALGQGVSGELFF. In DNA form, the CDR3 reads TGTGCCACCGCCCTGGGACAGGGTGTTTCCGGGGAGCTGTTTTTT.

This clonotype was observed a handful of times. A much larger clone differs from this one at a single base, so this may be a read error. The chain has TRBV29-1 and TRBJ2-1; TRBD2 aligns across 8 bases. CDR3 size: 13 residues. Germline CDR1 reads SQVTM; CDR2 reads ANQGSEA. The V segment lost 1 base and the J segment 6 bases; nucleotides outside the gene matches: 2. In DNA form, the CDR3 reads TGCAGCGTTGAAGGGACTAGCAGCAATGAGCAGTTCTTC. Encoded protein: CSVEGTSSNEQFF.

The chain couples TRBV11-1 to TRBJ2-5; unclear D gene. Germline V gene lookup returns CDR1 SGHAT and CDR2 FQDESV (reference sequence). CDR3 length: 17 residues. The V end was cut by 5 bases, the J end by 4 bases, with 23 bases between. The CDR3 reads CASSPPSAGEFTETQYF. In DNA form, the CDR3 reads TGTGCCAGCAGCCCTCCTTCAGCAGGCGAGTTTACAGAGACCCAGTACTTC.

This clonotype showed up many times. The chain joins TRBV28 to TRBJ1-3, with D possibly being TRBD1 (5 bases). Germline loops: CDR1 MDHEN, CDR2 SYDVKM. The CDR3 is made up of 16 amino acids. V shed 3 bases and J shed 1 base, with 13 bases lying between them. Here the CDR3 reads CASSFGGRESGNTIYF. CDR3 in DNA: TGTGCCAGCAGTTTTGGAGGCAGGGAATCTGGAAACACCATATATTTT.

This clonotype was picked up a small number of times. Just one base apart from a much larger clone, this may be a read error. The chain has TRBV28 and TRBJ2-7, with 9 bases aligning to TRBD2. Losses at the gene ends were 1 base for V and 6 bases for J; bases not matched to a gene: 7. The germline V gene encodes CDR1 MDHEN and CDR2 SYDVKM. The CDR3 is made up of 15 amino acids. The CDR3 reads CASSLLAGVAAEQYF. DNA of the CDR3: TGTGCCAGCAGTTTATTAGCGGGAGTAGCAGCCGAGCAGTACTTC.

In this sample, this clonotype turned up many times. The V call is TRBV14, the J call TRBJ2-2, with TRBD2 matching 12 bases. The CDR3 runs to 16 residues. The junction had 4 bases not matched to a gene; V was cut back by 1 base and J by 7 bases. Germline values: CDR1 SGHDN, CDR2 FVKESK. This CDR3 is CASSQVTSGRGGELFF. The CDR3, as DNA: TGTGCCAGCAGCCAAGTGACTAGCGGGAGAGGCGGGGAGCTGTTTTTT.

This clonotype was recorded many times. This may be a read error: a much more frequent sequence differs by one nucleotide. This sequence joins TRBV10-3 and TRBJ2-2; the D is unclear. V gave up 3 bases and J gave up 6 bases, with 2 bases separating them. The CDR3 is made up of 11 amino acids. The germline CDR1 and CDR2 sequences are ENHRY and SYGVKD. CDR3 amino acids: CAISDPGELFF. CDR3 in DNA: TGTGCCATCAGTGACCCCGGGGAGCTGTTTTTT.

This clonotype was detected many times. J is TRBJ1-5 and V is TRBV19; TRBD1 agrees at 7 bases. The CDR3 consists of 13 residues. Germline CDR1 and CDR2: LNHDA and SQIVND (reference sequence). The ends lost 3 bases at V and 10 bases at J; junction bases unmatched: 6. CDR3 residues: CASSIETGTPQHF. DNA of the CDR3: TGTGCCAGTAGTATCGAGACAGGGACTCCCCAGCATTTT.

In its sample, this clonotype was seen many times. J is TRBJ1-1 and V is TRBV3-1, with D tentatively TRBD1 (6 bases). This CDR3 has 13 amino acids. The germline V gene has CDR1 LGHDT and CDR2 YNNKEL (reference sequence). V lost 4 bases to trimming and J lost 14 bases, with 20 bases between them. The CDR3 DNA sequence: TGTGCCAGCAGCCCGCTTAAGGGACATAGGACCTTCTTT. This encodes CASSPLKGHRTFF.

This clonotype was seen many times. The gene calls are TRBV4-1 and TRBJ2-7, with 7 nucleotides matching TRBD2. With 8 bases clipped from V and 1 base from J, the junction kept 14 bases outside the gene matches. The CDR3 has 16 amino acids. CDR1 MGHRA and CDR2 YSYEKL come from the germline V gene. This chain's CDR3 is CASEGKREECSYEQYF. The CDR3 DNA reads TGCGCCAGCGAGGGAAAACGGGAGGAGTGTTCCTACGAGCAGTACTTC.

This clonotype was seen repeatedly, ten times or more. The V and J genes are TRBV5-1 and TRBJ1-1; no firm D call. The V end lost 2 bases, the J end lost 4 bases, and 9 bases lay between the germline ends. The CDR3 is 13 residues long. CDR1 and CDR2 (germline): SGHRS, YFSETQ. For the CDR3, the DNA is TGCGCCAGCAGCTTCTTCGGTACCACTGAAGCTTTCTTT. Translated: CASSFFGTTEAFF.

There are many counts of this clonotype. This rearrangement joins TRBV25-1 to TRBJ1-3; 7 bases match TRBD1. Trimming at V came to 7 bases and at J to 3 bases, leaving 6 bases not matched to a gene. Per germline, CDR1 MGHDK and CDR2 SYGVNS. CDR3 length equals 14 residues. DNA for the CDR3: TGTGCCAGCACCCAGACAGGGTTTGGAAACACCATATATTTT. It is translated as CASTQTGFGNTIYF.

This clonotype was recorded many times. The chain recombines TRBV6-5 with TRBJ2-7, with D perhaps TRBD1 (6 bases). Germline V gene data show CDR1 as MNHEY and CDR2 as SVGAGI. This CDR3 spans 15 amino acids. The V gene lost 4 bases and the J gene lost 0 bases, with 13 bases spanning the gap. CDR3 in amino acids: CASSSPRGSSYEQYF. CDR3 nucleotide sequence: TGTGCCAGCAGTTCTCCGAGGGGGAGCTCCTACGAGCAGTACTTC.

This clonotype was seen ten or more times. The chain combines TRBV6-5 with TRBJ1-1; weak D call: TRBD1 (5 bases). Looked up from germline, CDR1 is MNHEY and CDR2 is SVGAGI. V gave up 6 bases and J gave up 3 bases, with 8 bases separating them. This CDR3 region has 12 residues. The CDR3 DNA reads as TGTGCCAGCAGAGGCAGGGACACTGAAGCTTTCTTT. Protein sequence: CASRGRDTEAFF.